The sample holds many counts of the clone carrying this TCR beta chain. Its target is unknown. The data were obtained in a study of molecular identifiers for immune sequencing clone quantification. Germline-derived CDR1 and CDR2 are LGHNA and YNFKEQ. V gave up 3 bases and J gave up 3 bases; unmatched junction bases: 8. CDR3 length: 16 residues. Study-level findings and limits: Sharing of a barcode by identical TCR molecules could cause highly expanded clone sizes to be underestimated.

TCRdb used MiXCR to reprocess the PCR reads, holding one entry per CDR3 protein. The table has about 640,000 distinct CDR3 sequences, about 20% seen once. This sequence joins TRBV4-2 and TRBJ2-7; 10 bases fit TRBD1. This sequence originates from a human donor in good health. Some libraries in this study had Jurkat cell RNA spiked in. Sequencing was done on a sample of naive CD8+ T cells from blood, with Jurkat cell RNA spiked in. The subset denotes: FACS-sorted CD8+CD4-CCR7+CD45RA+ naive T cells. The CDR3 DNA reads TGTGCCAGCAGCCATGCCGGGACAGGGGCTGGCTACGAGCAGTACTTC. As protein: CASSHAGTGAGYEQYF.